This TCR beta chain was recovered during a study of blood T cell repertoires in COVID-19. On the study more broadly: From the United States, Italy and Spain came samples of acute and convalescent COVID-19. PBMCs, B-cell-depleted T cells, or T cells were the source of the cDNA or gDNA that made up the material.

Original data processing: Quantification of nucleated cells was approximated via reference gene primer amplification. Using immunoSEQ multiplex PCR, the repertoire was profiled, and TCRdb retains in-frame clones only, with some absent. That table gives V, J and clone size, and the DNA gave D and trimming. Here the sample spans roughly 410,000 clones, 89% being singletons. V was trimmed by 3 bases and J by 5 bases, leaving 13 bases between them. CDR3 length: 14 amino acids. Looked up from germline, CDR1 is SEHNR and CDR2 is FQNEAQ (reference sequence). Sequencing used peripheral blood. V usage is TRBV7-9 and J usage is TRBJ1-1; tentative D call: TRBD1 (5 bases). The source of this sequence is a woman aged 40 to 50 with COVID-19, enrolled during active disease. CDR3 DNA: TGTGCCAGCAGCTTCCCCCTGGGGGGGACTGAAGCTTTCTTT. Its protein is CASSFPLGGTEAFF.